A selection of T cell receptor beta chains follows, all from one sample in a study of low-dose radiotherapy and immunotherapy resistance in tumors. TCRdb re-derived calls from the reads in MiXCR, one entry per CDR3 protein. The data contain 70,000 to 95,000 distinct CDR3 sequences, around 17% of them singletons. Sequenced material: PBMCs, taken before treatment. Receptor source: a male donor with prostate cancer. Both conserved end residues are part of each CDR3. A D gene is named only where the DNA matches it firmly. Clone size is not always given. Where it is, it says once, few, many or a class for expanded clones.

V gene	clone size	J gene	D gene	CDR3 protein	CDR3 DNA
TRBV18	-	TRBJ1-4	TRBD1	CASSPQDSGQGEPATNEKLFF	TGTGCCAGCTCACCGCAGGACTCGGGACAGGGGGAACCGGCAACTAATGAAAAACTGTTTTTT
TRBV6-1	many	TRBJ2-2	TRBD2	CATATSGGNTGELFF	TGTGCCACCGCCACTAGCGGGGGGAACACCGGGGAGCTGTTTTTT
TRBV5-5	many	TRBJ2-7	-	CASSFISGSLSEQYF	TGTGCCAGCAGCTTTATTTCAGGGAGTCTTTCCGAGCAGTACTTC
TRBV5-1	few	TRBJ1-5	-	CASSLWGISNQPQHF	TGCGCCAGCAGCTTGTGGGGGATTAGCAATCAGCCCCAGCATTTT
TRBV7-2	many	TRBJ1-1	TRBD1	CASSFGPGRGLTVLGAFF	TGTGCCAGCAGCTTTGGACCCGGGAGGGGGCTAACCGTTCTGGGAGCTTTCTTT
TRBV5-4	many	TRBJ2-1	TRBD2	CASSLAGLAFKEQFF	TGTGCCAGCAGCTTGGCGGGACTAGCGTTTAAAGAGCAGTTCTTC
TRBV19	many	TRBJ1-1	-	CASSIGRNTEAFF	TGTGCCAGTAGTATAGGTCGGAACACTGAAGCTTTCTTT
TRBV5-5	many	TRBJ1-2	TRBD1	CASSLMGQYGYTF	TGTGCCAGCAGCTTGATGGGACAGTATGGCTACACCTTC
TRBV9	many	TRBJ2-1	-	CASSAEQVNNVQFF	TGTGCCAGCAGCGCGGAACAGGTGAACAATGTGCAGTTCTTC
TRBV5-6	many	TRBJ2-1	-	CASSLVFGSYNEQFF	TGTGCCAGCAGCTTAGTCTTTGGCTCCTACAATGAGCAGTTCTTC
TRBV7-2	few	TRBJ1-5	-	CASSSRAQRQPQHF	TGTGCCAGCAGTTCCAGGGCGCAACGGCAGCCCCAGCATTTT
TRBV3-1	many	TRBJ2-6	-	CASSHPRARERTGANVLTF	TGTGCCAGCAGCCATCCCCGGGCCAGAGAAAGGACTGGGGCCAACGTCCTGACTTTC
TRBV20-1	many	TRBJ2-1	TRBD1	CSAQGAYNEQFF	TGCAGTGCTCAGGGGGCCTACAATGAGCAGTTCTTC
TRBV2	many	TRBJ2-1	-	CAGRDLSYNEQFF	TGTGCCGGCCGGGACCTGTCCTACAATGAGCAGTTCTTC
TRBV20-1	many	TRBJ2-3	-	CSAHSGTQYF	TGCAGTGCCCATTCGGGTACGCAGTATTTT
TRBV7-2	many	TRBJ2-1	-	CASSLDSSNEQFF	TGTGCCAGCAGCTTAGACAGTAGTAATGAGCAGTTCTTC
TRBV7-9	many	TRBJ2-3	-	CASSPQTLGVTQYF	TGTGCCAGCAGCCCCCAGACACTGGGCGTTACGCAGTATTTT
TRBV20-1	many	TRBJ2-3	TRBD1	CSTWTGLDTQYF	TGCAGTACTTGGACAGGGCTAGATACGCAGTATTTT
TRBV6-4	many	TRBJ2-5	-	CASSDSTLTPGLTKETQYF	TGTGCCAGCAGTGACTCAACCCTTACACCGGGACTGACTAAAGAGACCCAGTACTTC
TRBV19	-	TRBJ2-7	TRBD2	CASSIASGGAGEQYF	TGTGCCAGTAGTATTGCTAGCGGGGGGGCGGGAGAGCAGTACTTC
TRBV9	many	TRBJ2-2	-	CASSVGQRGNTGELFF	TGTGCCAGCAGCGTAGGGCAGCGCGGGAACACCGGGGAGCTGTTTTTT
TRBV5-8	many	TRBJ2-1	-	CASSLDPASEQFF	TGTGCCAGCAGCTTGGACCCGGCCAGTGAGCAGTTCTTC
TRBV5-1	-	TRBJ2-3	TRBD2	CASNGGGGARGADTQYF	TGCGCCAGCAACGGCGGCGGGGGGGCCAGAGGAGCAGATACGCAGTATTTT
TRBV5-1	many	TRBJ2-7	-	CASSLGSSEQYF	TGCGCCAGCAGCTTGGGGAGCAGCGAGCAGTACTTC
TRBV19	many	TRBJ2-5	-	CASSNGYQETQYF	TGTGCCAGTAGCAATGGGTACCAAGAGACCCAGTACTTC
TRBV19	many	TRBJ2-3	TRBD1	CASSWGQPRTDTQYF	TGTGCCAGTAGTTGGGGACAGCCGCGCACAGATACGCAGTATTTT
TRBV13	many	TRBJ2-5	-	CASSLTVQETQYF	TGTGCCAGCAGCTTAACTGTCCAAGAGACCCAGTACTTC
TRBV7-8	many	TRBJ2-7	-	CASSPSGGGASYEQYF	TGTGCCAGCAGCCCCTCCGGTGGGGGGGCAAGTTACGAGCAGTACTTC
TRBV7-9	-	TRBJ1-5	TRBD1	CASSAGQGNQPQHF	TGTGCCAGCAGCGCCGGACAGGGGAATCAGCCCCAGCATTTT
TRBV5-1	few	TRBJ2-7	-	CASSLLGSYEQYF	TGCGCCAGCAGCTTGTTGGGTAGCTACGAGCAGTACTTC
TRBV5-1	many	TRBJ1-1	-	CASSFGLEAFF	TGCGCCAGCAGCTTCGGCTTGGAAGCTTTCTTT
TRBV7-9	-	TRBJ2-5	-	CASSYSGTQETQYF	TGTGCCAGCAGCTACAGTGGGACTCAAGAGACCCAGTACTTC